Described below is a single T cell receptor (beta chain) sequence and its context. Its antigen has not been determined. The missing conserved phenylalanine or tryptophan at the end of this CDR3 makes a read error likely. The record originates from a study of PD-1 blockade in classical Hodgkin lymphoma (TCRdb year 2020). Some background on the complete study: Nivolumab dosing was 3 mg/kg intravenously every 2 weeks, continuing until either disease progression or unacceptable toxicity. The study used TCR beta sequencing and CyTOF to define a peripheral blood immune signature of response to PD-1 blockade in classical Hodgkin lymphoma.

CDR1 and CDR2 are read off the germline V gene as MDHEN and SYDVKM. The CDR3 numbers 14 amino acids, ends counted. The read is trimmed to its CDR3 DNA, 42 bases read in frame from base 1. V loses 4 bases of germline sequence and J loses 3 bases, and the interval between the two ends is 13 bases. General study outcomes and caveats: By C4D1, a significant rise was seen in CD4+ TCR diversity but not in CD8+ TCR diversity (p=0.0027 vs p=0.16), and the rise was most apparent among complete responders (p=0.02). The study covered only a single clinical trial cohort, and the causes of the repertoire differences, possibly disease activity or prior therapy, were still not defined. Baseline diversity similar to that of newly diagnosed patients was observed in trial patients achieving complete response, whereas significantly lower diversity was observed in partial responders and progressors. Lower diversity was seen in patients whose nivolumab began less than 1 year after ASCT, and these patients were left out of later analyses so that immune reconstitution would not confound the results. Baseline TCR diversity was reported to be lower in newly diagnosed patients than in healthy donors, and even lower in relapsed/refractory patients.

Genomic DNA was isolated using the Qiagen DNeasy kit from unsorted PBMCs as well as from negatively selected CD4+ and CD8+ fractions. Amplification of TCR beta CDR3 regions was done by immunoSEQ multiplex PCR with primers that anneal to V and J segments. A synthetic immune receptor repertoire was used to minimize amplification bias, and remaining bias was computationally removed after sequencing. Per the source publication's procedure: Repertoire diversity was quantified as the Shannon entropy index using custom Python scripts. Unsorted, CD4+ and CD8+ repertoires were analyzed separately, except in combined analyses where CD4+ and CD8+ sequences were merged in silico. A clone was considered expanded if an increase in frequency of at least 2-fold after treatment relative to C1D1 was found, and a pseudocount of 0.5 was applied to clones undetected at baseline. Singleton clones were defined as clones with 0 or 1 copy at C1D1, and non-singleton clones were defined as clones with 2 or more copies. Clones expanded in unsorted samples were annotated as CD4+, CD8+ or unknown by matching protein sequences in sorted samples from the same patient. Wilcoxon tests on paired samples were used to test changes in diversity from C1D1 to C4D1. This is the immuneACCESS table as TCRdb keeps it, with only in-frame sequences that have V and J called. A part of the clones is gone; compared with another copy, unresolved V genes explain less than half, and the rest is unexplained. From that table come the V and J calls and clone size; the DNA was used to work out D and trimming. The sample table contains around 65,000 clones; only one count was recorded for roughly 85% of them. Roughly 8.8% of the sample comes from the top ten.

The meaning of the sample's time point label: cycle 4 day 1 (C4D1), after 5 to 7 weeks of nivolumab. Relapse after autologous stem cell transplantation had occurred in all trial patients, and cohorts A, B and C were distinguished by prior brentuximab vedotin exposure. The trial cohort comprised 60 or so patients with relapsed/refractory classical Hodgkin lymphoma whose best overall responses were complete response, partial response or progressive disease. Single-agent nivolumab was administered to trial patients in the multi-cohort phase II CheckMate 205 trial. An independent review committee assessed best overall response using the 2007 International Working Group response criteria. PBMCs from the trial were collected at three points: immediately before nivolumab initiation (C1D1), and during therapy at cycle 2 day 1 and cycle 4 day 1. After peripheral blood was drawn into 8 mL Vacutainer Cell Preparation Tubes, PBMCs were isolated by centrifugation and then cryopreserved.

The sequencing here drew on peripheral blood mononuclear cells (PBMCs), taken before the fourth cycle of nivolumab. Recombination joined TRBV28 with TRBJ2-7; the D gene could be TRBD1 or TRBD2, each one agreeing over 5 bases. The sequence derives from a human donor with classical Hodgkin lymphoma. The CDR3 region reads CASSSGTAIYEQYL. The nucleotide sequence reads TGTGCCAGCAGTTCCGGGACCGCAATCTACGAGCAGTACCTC.